The clone carrying this TCR beta chain was found once. Method: immunoSEQ multiplex PCR; TCRdb's copy keeps in-frame clones and lacks some. Of 100,000 to 150,000 clones listed, around 83% are singletons. Deletions cut 4 bases from V and 5 bases from J, with 8 bases between. Germline CDR1 LGHNA, CDR2 YNFKEQ. The CDR3 extends over 12 amino acids. This specimen comes from a study of blood T cell repertoires in COVID-19. Study background: Nucleic acid was either cDNA or gDNA, and it came from T cells, B-cell-depleted T cells, or PBMCs.

The chain is built from TRBV4-2 and TRBJ2-5; tentatively, D is TRBD2 (6 bases). Sequencing was carried out using peripheral blood. The clonotype was recovered from a woman at least 80 years old with COVID-19, enrolled during active disease. The CDR3 protein is CASSPRGETQYF. CDR3 sequence (DNA): TGTGCCAGCAGCCCCCGGGGGGAGACCCAGTACTTC.